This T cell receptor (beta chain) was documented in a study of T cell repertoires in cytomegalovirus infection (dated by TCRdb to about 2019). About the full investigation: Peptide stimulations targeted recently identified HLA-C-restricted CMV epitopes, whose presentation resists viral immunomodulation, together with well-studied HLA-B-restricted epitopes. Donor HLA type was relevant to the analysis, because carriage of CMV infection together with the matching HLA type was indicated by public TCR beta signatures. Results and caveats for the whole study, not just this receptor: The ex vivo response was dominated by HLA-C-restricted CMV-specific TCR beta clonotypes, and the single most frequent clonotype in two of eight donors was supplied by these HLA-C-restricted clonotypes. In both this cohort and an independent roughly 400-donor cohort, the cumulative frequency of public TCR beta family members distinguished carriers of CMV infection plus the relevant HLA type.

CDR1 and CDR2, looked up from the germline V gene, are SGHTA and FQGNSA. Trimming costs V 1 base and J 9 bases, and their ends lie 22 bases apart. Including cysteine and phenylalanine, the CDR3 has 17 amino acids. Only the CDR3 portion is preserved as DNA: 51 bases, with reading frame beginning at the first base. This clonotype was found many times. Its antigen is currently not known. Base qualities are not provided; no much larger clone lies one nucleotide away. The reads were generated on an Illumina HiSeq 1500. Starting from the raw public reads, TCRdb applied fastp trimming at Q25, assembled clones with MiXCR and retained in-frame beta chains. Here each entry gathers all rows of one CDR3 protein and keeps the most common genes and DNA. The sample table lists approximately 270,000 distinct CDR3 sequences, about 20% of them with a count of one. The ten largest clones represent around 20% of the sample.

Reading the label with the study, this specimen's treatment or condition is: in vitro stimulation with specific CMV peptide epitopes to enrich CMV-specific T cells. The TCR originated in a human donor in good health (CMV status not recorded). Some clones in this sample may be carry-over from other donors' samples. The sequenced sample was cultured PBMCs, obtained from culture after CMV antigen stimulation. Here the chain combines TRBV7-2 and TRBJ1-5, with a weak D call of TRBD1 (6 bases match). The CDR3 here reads CASSLGKQGRFLWPQHF. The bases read TGTGCCAGCAGCTTAGGGAAACAGGGTCGATTCCTATGGCCCCAGCATTTT. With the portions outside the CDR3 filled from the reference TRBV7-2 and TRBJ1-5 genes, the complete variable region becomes GAGVSQSPSNKVTEKGKDVELRCDPISGHTALYWYRQSLGQGLEFLIYFQGNSAPDKSGLPSDRFSAERTGGSVSTLTIQRTQQEDSAVYLCASSLGKQGRFLWPQHFGDGTRLSIL.